This TCR beta chain derives from a study of blood T cell repertoires in COVID-19. Study at large: T cells, B-cell-depleted T cells, or PBMCs supplied cDNA or gDNA.

The CDR3 is 13 residues long. CDR1 and CDR2 (germline): LNHDA, SQIVND (reference sequence). V shed 10 bases and J 5 bases; nucleotides not matched to a gene: 7. Repertoires were generated with immunoSEQ multiplex PCR, while TCRdb's copy carries only in-frame clones and drops some. The sample records roughly 250,000 clones, roughly 86% being singletons. This sequence joins TRBV19 and TRBJ2-3, with 9 bases fitting TRBD2. The receptor was isolated from a woman aged 50 to 65 who had recovered from COVID-19. What was sequenced was PBMCs or T cells enriched from blood (not recorded which). The CDR3 DNA sequence: TGTGCCACCGGAGCGGGAGGAGGAGATACGCAGTATTTT. It encodes CATGAGGGDTQYF.